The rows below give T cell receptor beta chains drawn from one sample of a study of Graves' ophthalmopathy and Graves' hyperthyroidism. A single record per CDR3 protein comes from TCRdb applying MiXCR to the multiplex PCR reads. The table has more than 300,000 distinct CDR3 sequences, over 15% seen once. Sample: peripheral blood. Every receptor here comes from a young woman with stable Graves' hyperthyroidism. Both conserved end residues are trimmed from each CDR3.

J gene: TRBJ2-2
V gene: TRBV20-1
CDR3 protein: SAAGTGNTGELF

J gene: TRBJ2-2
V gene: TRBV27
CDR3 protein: ASSFARTGELF

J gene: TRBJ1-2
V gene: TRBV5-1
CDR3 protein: ASRPDGSYGYT

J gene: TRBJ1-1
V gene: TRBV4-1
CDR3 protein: ASSFGQGLTEAF

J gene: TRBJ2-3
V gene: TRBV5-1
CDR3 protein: ASSSGTSGGFTDTQY

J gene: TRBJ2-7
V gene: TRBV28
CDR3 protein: ASSSPTRYEQY

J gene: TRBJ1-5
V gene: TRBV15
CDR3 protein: ATSQTGELGQPQH

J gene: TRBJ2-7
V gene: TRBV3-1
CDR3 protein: ASSPTDRVISYEQY

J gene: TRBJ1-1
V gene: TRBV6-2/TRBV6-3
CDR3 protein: ASSPAGADTEAF

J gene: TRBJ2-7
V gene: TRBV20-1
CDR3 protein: SARDAADAHEQY

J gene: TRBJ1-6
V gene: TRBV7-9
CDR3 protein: ASSPLQGAKSPLH

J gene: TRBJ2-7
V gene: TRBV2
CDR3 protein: ASSEALDRRTYEQY

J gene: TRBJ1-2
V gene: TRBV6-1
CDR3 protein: ASTPQSGQPNYGYT

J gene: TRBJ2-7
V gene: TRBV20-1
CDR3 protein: SAREETGTYEQY

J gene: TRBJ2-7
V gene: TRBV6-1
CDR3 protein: ASSRQGSTYEQY

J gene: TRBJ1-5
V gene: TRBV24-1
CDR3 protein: ATSDQGTNQPQH

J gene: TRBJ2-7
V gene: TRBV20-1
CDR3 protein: SAGGAGGPYEQY

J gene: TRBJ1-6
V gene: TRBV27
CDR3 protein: ASSLSLSYNSPLH

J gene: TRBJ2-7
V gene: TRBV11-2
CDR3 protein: ASSLGGTPTYEQY

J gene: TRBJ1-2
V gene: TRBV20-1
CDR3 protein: SASDLGGAVGYT

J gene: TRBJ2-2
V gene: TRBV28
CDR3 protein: ASSLMGQKLF

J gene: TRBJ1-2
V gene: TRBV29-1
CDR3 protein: SVRDEDGYT

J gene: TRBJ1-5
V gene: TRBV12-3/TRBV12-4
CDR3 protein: ASSIQEIGNQPQH

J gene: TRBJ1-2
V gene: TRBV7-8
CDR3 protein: ASSLGRRYGYT

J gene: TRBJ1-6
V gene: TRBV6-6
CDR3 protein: ASIGTGSYNSPLH